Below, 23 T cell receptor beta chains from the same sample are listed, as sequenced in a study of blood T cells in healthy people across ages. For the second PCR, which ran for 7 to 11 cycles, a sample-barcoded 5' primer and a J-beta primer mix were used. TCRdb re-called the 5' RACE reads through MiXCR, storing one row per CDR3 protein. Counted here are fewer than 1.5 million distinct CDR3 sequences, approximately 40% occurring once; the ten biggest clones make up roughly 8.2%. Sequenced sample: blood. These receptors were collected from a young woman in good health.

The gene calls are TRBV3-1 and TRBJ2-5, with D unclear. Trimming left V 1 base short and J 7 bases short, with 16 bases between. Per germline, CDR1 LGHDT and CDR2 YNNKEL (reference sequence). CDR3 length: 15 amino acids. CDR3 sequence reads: CASSQGVASPGTQYF. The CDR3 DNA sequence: TGTGCCAGCAGCCAAGGAGTCGCGTCCCCAGGGACCCAGTACTTC.

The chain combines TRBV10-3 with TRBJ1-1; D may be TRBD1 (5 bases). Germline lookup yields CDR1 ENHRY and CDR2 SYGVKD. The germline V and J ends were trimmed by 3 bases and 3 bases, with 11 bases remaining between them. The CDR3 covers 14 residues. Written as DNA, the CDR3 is TGTGCCATCAGTGAACGGGGGGGTGACACTGAAGCTTTCTTT. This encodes CAISERGGDTEAFF.

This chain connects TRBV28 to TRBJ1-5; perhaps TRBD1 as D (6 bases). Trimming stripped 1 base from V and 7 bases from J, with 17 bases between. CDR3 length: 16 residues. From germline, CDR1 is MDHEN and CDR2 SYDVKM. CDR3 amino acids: CASSLYGQTGGQPQHF. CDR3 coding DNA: TGTGCCAGCAGTTTATACGGACAGACCGGGGGGCAGCCCCAGCATTTT.

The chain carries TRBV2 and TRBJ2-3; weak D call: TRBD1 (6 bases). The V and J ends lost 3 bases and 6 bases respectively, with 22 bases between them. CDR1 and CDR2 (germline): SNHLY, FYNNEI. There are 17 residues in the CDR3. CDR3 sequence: CASSDPGTARDTDTQYF. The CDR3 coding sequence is TGTGCCAGCAGTGATCCCGGGACCGCCCGGGACACGGATACGCAGTATTTT.

CDR3: CASSLGRPQLRGYTF. The CDR3 DNA reads TGCGCCAGCAGCTTGGGACGCCCTCAGCTGAGGGGCTACACCTTC. The chain links TRBV5-1 to TRBJ1-2; no reliable D call. V was trimmed by 0 bases and J by 8 bases, leaving 17 bases between them. This CDR3 has 15 residues. The germline gives CDR1 SGHRS, CDR2 YFSETQ. The variable domain in full, completed from reference TRBV5-1 and TRBJ1-2, reads KAGVTQTPRYLIKTRGQQVTLSCSPISGHRSVSWYQQTPGQGLQFLFEYFSETQRNKGNFPGRFSGRQFSNSRSEMNVSTLELGDSALYLCASSLGRPQLRGYTFGSGTRLTVV.

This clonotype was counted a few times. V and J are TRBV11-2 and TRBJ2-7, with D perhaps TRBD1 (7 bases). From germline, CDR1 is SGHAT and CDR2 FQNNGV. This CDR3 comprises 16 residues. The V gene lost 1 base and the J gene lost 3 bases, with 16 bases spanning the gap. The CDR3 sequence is CASSLGLGGVHYEQYF. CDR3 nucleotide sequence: TGTGCCAGCAGCTTAGGACTAGGGGGCGTCCACTACGAGCAGTACTTC.

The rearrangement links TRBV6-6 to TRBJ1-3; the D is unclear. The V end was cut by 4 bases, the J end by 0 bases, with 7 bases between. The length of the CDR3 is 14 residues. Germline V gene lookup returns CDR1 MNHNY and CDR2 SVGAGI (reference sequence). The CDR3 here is CASSCDGSGNTIYF. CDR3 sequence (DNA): TGTGCCAGCAGTTGCGACGGCTCTGGAAACACCATATATTTT.

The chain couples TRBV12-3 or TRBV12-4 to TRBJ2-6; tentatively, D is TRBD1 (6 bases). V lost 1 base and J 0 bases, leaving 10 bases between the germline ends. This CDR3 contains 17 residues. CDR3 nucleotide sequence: TGTGCCAGCAGTTTAGGGACAGCCGACTCTGGGGCCAACGTCCTGACTTTC. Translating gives CASSLGTADSGANVLTF.

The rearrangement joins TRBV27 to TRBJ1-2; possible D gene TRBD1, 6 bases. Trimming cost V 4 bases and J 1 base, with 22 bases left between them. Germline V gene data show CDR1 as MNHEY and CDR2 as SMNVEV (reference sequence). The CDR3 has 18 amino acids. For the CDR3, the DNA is TGTGCCAGCAGTTCCCGTGAGCTCCGGACAGAGGTTAACTATGGCTACACCTTC. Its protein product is CASSSRELRTEVNYGYTF.

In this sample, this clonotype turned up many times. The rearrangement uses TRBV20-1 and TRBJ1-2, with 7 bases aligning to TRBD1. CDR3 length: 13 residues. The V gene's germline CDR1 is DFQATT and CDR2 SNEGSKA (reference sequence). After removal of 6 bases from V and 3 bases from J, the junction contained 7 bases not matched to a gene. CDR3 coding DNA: TGCAGTGCCCGCCCGGGACAGTACTATGGCTACACCTTC. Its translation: CSARPGQYYGYTF.

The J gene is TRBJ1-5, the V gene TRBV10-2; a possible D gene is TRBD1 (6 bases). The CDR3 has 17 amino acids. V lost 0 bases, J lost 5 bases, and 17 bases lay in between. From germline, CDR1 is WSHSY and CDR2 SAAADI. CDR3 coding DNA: TGCGCCAGCAGTGAGTCGATAGCAGGGGCCATTTATCAGCCCCAGCATTTT. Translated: CASSESIAGAIYQPQHF.

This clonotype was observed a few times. CDR3 nucleotide sequence: TGCGCCAGCAGCCAAGAATCGGGTGGGGGCTACACCTTC. Its translation is CASSQESGGGYTF. The rearrangement links TRBV4-1 to TRBJ1-2; D gene ambiguous. Trimming stripped 0 bases from V and 8 bases from J, with 10 bases between. Germline assignment: CDR1 MGHRA and CDR2 YSYEKL. This CDR3 comprises 13 residues.

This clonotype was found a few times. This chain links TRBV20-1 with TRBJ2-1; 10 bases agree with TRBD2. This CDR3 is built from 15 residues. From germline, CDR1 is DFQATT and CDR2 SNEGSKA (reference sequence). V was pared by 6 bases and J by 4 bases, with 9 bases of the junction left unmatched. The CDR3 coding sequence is TGCAGTGCCCCAAACCTAGCGGGGGATTACAATGAGCAGTTCTTC. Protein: CSAPNLAGDYNEQFF.

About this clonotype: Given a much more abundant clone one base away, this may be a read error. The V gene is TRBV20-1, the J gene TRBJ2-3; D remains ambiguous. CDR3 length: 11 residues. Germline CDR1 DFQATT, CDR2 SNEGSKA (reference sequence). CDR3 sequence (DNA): TGCAGAGTCAAATCCGGAGATATGCAGTATTTT. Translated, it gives CRVKSGDMQYF.

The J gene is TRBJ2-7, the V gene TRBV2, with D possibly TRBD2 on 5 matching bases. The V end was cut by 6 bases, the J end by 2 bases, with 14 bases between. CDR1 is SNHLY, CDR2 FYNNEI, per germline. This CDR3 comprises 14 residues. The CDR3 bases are TGTGCCAGCAGGAGGGAGATCCGGACCTACGAGCAGTACTTC. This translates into CASRREIRTYEQYF.

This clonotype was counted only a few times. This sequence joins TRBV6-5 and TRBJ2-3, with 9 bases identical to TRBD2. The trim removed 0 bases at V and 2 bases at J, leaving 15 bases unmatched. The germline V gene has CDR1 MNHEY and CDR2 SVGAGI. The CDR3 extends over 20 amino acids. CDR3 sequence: CASSYSTGGSTSGITDTQYF. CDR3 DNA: TGTGCCAGCAGTTACTCGACGGGAGGGTCGACTAGCGGAATCACAGATACGCAGTATTTT.

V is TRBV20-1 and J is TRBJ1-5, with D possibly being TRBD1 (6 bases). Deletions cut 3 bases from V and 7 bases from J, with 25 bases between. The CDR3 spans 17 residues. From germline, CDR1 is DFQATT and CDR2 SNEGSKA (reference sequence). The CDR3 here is CSASLQTAGGRGQPQHF. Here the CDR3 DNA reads TGCAGTGCTAGCTTGCAGACGGCCGGGGGCAGGGGCCAGCCCCAGCATTTT.

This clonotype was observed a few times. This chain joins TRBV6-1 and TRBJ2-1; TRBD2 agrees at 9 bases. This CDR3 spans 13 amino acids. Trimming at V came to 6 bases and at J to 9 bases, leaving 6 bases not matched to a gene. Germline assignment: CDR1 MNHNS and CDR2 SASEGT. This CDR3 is CASRLAGASEQFF. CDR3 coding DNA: TGTGCCAGCAGATTAGCGGGGGCGAGTGAGCAGTTCTTC.

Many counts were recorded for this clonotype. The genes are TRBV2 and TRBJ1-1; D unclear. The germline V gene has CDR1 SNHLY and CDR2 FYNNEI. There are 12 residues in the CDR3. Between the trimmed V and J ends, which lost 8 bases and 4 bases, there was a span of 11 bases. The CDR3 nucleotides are TGTGCCAGCCTTGACACGAGCACTGAAGCTTTCTTT. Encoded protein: CASLDTSTEAFF.

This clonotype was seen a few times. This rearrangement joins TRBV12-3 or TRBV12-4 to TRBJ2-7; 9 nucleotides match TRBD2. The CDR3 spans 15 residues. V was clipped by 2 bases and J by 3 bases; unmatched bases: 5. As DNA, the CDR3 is TGTGCCAGCAGTTTATTTGCGGGAGGGTTCTACGAGCAGTACTTC. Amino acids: CASSLFAGGFYEQYF.

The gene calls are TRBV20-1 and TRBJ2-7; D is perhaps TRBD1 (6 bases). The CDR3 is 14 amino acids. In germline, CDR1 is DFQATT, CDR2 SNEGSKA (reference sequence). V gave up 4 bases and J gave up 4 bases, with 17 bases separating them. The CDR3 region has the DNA TGCAGTGCTAAATCTCCCCAGGGGTCATACGAGCAGTACTTC. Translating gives CSAKSPQGSYEQYF.

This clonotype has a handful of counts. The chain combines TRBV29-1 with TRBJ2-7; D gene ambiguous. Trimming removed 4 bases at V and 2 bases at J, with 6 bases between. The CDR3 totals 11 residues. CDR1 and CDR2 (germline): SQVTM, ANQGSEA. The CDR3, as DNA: TGCAGCGTTGGGGCAGCCTACGAGCAGTACTTC. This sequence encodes CSVGAAYEQYF.

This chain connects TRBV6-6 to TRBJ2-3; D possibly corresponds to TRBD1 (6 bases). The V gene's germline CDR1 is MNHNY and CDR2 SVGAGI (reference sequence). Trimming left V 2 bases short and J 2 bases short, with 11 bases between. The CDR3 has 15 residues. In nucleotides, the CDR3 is TGTGCCAGCAGTTACCCGGGACACTACACAGATACGCAGTATTTT. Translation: CASSYPGHYTDTQYF.